The 10 T cell receptor beta chains below were found in one sample sequenced in a study of OX40 agonist ivuxolimab in advanced cancers. Receptor libraries were prepared by the immunoSEQ multiplex PCR assay. This immuneACCESS table, as held by TCRdb, lists in-frame sequences with V and J called but not all clones. Of the missing ones, under half trace to an unresolved V gene in checked studies; the others have no known cause. The sample profile shows around 80,000 clones; over 80% of them were found once. The ten largest clones take up around 0.54% of the sample. The sample here was CD4+ or CD8+ T cells sorted from blood, taken in a trial of the OX40 agonist ivuxolimab. The receptors here all came from an adult with an advanced solid tumor such as melanoma, head and neck, liver or kidney cancer.

V is TRBV6-6 and J is TRBJ2-1; the D gene is possibly TRBD1 (6 bases). Germline-derived CDR1 and CDR2 are MNHNY and SVGAGI (reference sequence). The V and J ends lost 11 bases and 7 bases respectively, with 15 bases between them. The CDR3 has 12 residues. CDR3 DNA: TGTGCCTCTTCGAGAAGGGGGAATGAGCAGTTCTTC. Amino acids: CASSRRGNEQFF.

The chain couples TRBV6-5 to TRBJ1-5; 7 bases line up with TRBD1. The CDR3 is 14 amino acids. Germline loops: CDR1 MNHEY, CDR2 SVGAGI. With V trimmed by 8 bases and J by 2 bases, 6 bases remained unmatched. CDR3 in DNA: TGTGCCAGCGGCACAGGGGCGCGCAATCAGCCCCAGCATTTT. Translated, it gives CASGTGARNQPQHF.

J is TRBJ2-4 and V is TRBV7-2; D is possibly TRBD1 (5 bases). The CDR3 runs to 15 residues. Trimming pared 0 bases from V and 10 bases from J, leaving 16 bases between. Germline V gives CDR1 SGHTA, CDR2 FQGNSA. This CDR3 reads CASSLALQGGGIQYF. The CDR3 DNA is TGTGCCAGCAGCTTAGCGCTGCAGGGCGGTGGTATTCAGTACTTC.

The rearrangement links TRBV19 to TRBJ1-2, with 11 bases identical to TRBD1. Germline lookup yields CDR1 LNHDA and CDR2 SQIVND (reference sequence). The CDR3 loop spans 14 amino acids. Trimming removed 6 bases from V and 6 bases from J; junction bases left unmatched: 6. CDR3 residues: CASSRRTGGDGYTF. The CDR3 nucleotides are TGTGCCAGTAGCAGAAGGACAGGGGGCGATGGCTACACCTTC. Together with reference TRBV19 and TRBJ1-2, the CDR3 gives the full variable domain: DGGITQSPKYLFRKEGQNVTLSCEQNLNHDAMYWYRQDPGQGLRLIYYSQIVNDFQKGDIAEGYSVSREKKESFPLTVTSAQKNPTAFYLCASSRRTGGDGYTFGSGTRLTVV.

V and J are TRBV18 and TRBJ1-2; 10 bases map to TRBD1. Germline CDR1 is KGHSH and CDR2 is LQKENI. The V gene end was trimmed by 5 bases and the J gene end by 6 bases; junction bases not matched to a gene: 12. The CDR3 is 16 amino acids. CDR3 in DNA: TGTGCCAGCTCATCCTTGTCTCGGGACAGGGGAAATGGCTACACCTTC. Translating gives CASSSLSRDRGNGYTF.

The chain uses TRBV15 and TRBJ1-1; D gene ambiguous. Germline CDR1 LNHNV, CDR2 YYDKDF (reference sequence). Trimming left V 3 bases short and J 7 bases short, with 18 bases between. There are 15 residues in the CDR3. The CDR3 coding sequence is TGTGCCACCAGCAGTTCTGAGACATCGACCCTTGAAGCTTTCTTT. It yields the protein CATSSSETSTLEAFF.

The table lists this clone with a count of one. This chain links TRBV7-8 with TRBJ2-1; no clear D. CDR1 is SGHVS, CDR2 FQNEAQ, per germline. The V end lost 2 bases, the J end lost 12 bases, and 11 bases lay between the germline ends. This CDR3 comprises 12 residues. For the CDR3, the DNA is TGTGCCAGCAGCTTAATTGCGCAGGCGCAGTTCTTC. Translating it yields CASSLIAQAQFF.

V gene TRBV7-2 combines with J gene TRBJ1-2; D perhaps matches TRBD1 (5 bases). Germline CDR1 reads SGHTA; CDR2 reads FQGNSA. Trimming removed 3 bases at V and 3 bases at J, with 17 bases between. The CDR3 has 16 amino acids. DNA for the CDR3: TGTGCCAGCAGCTTTACTCCGATGACAGTGTACTATGGCTACACCTTC. Translating gives CASSFTPMTVYYGYTF.

A few counts support this clone. This chain joins TRBV30 and TRBJ1-5; TRBD1 might be the D (5 bases). Trimming stripped 7 bases from V and 4 bases from J, with 11 bases between. Germline assignment: CDR1 GTSNPN and CDR2 SVGIG (reference sequence). This CDR3 spans 12 amino acids. The CDR3 spells CASGRANQPQHF. DNA of the CDR3: TGTGCCTCCGGCAGGGCAAATCAGCCCCAGCATTTT. The full variable domain, rest sourced from reference TRBV30 and TRBJ1-5, is SQTIHQWPATLVQPVGSPLSLECTVEGTSNPNLYWYRQAAGRGLQLLFYSVGIGQISSEVPQNLSASRPQDRQFILSSKKLLLSDSGFYLCASGRANQPQHFGDGTRLSIL.

In this sample, this clone is medium-sized. The chain recombines TRBV7-9 with TRBJ1-2, with 9 bases lining up with TRBD1. The CDR3 has 17 residues. V trimming: 3 bases; J trimming: 8 bases; junction bases outside the gene matches: 16. The germline V gene has CDR1 SEHNR and CDR2 FQNEAQ (reference sequence). The CDR3 DNA follows: TGTGCCAGCAGCTTCTTGAATCCGGGACAGGGTTTAGGCGGCTACACCTTC. Residues: CASSFLNPGQGLGGYTF.